The sequence of this T cell receptor (beta chain) was determined in a study of T-cell reconstitution after alpha-beta-depleted transplantation in children. The germline gives CDR1 MGHRA, CDR2 YSYEKL. The CDR3 is made up of 13 amino acids. Between the trimmed V and J ends, which lost 0 bases and 4 bases, there was a span of 4 bases. Unique molecular identifiers were incorporated during preparation of the TCRbeta library. TCRdb re-called the PCR reads through MiXCR, storing one row per CDR3 protein. In the table there are hundreds of thousands of distinct CDR3 sequences, roughly a quarter of which are singletons. There are a few counts of this clonotype.

This TCR was recovered from a female patient between 2 and 15 years old who had a stem cell transplant for congenital amegakaryocytic thrombocytopenia, so the T cells may come from the graft donor. This chain connects TRBV4-1 to TRBJ1-3; D is undetermined. The sequenced sample was PBMCs, mostly from graft donor cells, obtained 360 days after TCRalphabeta/CD19-depleted stem cell transplant. The CDR3 loop is CASSQDVGNTIYF. The CDR3 nucleotides read TGCGCCAGCAGCCAAGATGTCGGAAACACCATATATTTT.